The source of this TCR beta chain is a study of blood T cell repertoires in COVID-19. The wider study: T cells, B-cell-depleted T cells, or PBMCs supplied cDNA or gDNA.

Under the authors' procedure: Estimated nucleated cell counts came from reference gene primer amplification. Profiling relied on immunoSEQ multiplex PCR, and the TCRdb table lists in-frame clones only, not all of them. The DNA was the basis for D and trimming; V, J and clone size are from that table. The data show roughly 80,000 clones, 65% to 85% seen once. Trimming removed 0 bases from V and 4 bases from J, with 12 bases in between. The germline gives CDR1 LGHNA, CDR2 YNFKEQ. The CDR3 covers 15 residues. The J gene is TRBJ1-1, the V gene TRBV4-2, with D maybe TRBD1 (6 bases). Sequencing was done on a sample of peripheral blood. The origin of this receptor is a man in his fifties with acute or convalescent COVID-19. The CDR3 loop reads CASSQEAGGGTEAFF. CDR3 DNA: TGTGCCAGCAGCCAAGAAGCGGGAGGGGGCACTGAAGCTTTCTTT.